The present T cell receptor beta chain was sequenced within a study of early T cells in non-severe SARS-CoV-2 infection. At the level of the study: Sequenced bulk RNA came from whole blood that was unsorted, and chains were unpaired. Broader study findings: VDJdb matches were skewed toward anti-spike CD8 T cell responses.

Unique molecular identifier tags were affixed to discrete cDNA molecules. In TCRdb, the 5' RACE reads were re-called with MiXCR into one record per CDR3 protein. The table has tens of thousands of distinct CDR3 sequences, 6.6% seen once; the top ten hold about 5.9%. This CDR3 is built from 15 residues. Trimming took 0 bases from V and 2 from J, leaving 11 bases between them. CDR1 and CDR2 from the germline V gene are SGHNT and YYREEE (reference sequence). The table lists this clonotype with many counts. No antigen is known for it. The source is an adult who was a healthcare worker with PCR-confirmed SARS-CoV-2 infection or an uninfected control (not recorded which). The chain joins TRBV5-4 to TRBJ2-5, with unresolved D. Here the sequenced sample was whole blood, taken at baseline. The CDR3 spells CASSLVSREQETQYF. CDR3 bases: TGTGCCAGCAGCTTGGTTTCAAGGGAACAAGAGACCCAGTACTTC.